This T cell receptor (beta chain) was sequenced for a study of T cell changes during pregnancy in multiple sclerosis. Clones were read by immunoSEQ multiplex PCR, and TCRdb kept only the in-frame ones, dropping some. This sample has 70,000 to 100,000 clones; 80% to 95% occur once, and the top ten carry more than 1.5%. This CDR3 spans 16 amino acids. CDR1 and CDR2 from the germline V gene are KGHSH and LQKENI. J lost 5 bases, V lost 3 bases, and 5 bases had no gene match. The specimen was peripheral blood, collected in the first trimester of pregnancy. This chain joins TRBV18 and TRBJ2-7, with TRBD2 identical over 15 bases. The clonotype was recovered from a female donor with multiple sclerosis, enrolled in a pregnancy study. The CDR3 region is CASSPPGLAGGHEQYF. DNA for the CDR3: TGTGCCAGCTCACCCCCGGGACTAGCGGGAGGCCACGAGCAGTACTTC.